The rows below give T cell receptor beta chains drawn from one sample of a study of blood T cell repertoires in COVID-19. The protocol was immunoSEQ multiplex PCR, while the TCRdb copy is restricted to in-frame clones and leaves out a portion. The sample holds roughly 250,000 clones; around 90% are singletons and the top ten take roughly 3.7%. The sample was peripheral blood. These receptors were collected from a woman aged 40 to 50 with acute or convalescent COVID-19. CDR3s include the opening cysteine and the closing phenylalanine or tryptophan. Each record gives: D gene, J gene, clone size, V gene, CDR3 protein, CDR3 DNA. D genes are given only for firm matches. Clone size, where shown, is once, few, many, or a class for clones that have expanded.

TRBD2,TRBJ2-3,-,TRBV10-3,CAIRGPGLATTDTQYF,TGTGCCATCAGGGGTCCGGGACTAGCAACGACAGATACGCAGTATTTT
TRBD1,TRBJ1-5,once,TRBV5-1,CASSFRQGAQPQHF,TGCGCCAGCAGCTTCCGACAGGGGGCTCAGCCCCAGCATTTT
TRBD1,TRBJ1-1,-,TRBV29-1,CSVRDRVNTEAFF,TGCAGCGTCCGGGACAGGGTGAACACTGAAGCTTTCTTT
-,TRBJ1-1,-,TRBV2,CASSDRAMNTEAFF,TGTGCCAGCAGTGACAGGGCGATGAACACTGAAGCTTTCTTT
TRBD1,TRBJ1-2,-,TRBV28,CASSFGSVTGGGDGYTF,TGTGCCAGCAGTTTTGGATCCGTGACAGGGGGAGGAGATGGCTACACCTTC
-,TRBJ2-2,-,TRBV7-6,CASSSTLQPGDWTGELFF,TGTGCCAGCAGCTCTACCTTACAACCCGGGGACTGGACCGGGGAGCTGTTTTTT
TRBD1,TRBJ1-1,-,TRBV30,CACPGRGREAEAFF,TGTGCCTGCCCCGGGAGGGGGCGAGAGGCTGAAGCTTTCTTT
TRBD1,TRBJ1-1,-,TRBV20-1,CSASRDRGAFF,TGCAGTGCTTCCCGGGACAGGGGAGCTTTCTTT
TRBD1,TRBJ1-1,-,TRBV2,CASSGTGGTEAFF,TGTGCCAGCAGTGGGACAGGGGGAACTGAAGCTTTCTTT
-,TRBJ1-2,-,TRBV5-6,CASSLVHYIPDGYTF,TGTGCCAGCAGCTTGGTCCACTACATACCGGATGGCTACACCTTC
TRBD1,TRBJ2-1,-,TRBV5-1,CASGGTGGVNEQFF,TGCGCCAGCGGGGGGACAGGGGGTGTCAATGAGCAGTTCTTC
-,TRBJ1-5,-,TRBV15,CATSRRPQGRNNQPQHF,TGTGCCACCAGCAGACGCCCGCAGGGGCGAAACAATCAGCCCCAGCATTTT
-,TRBJ2-3,-,TRBV5-4,CASRRHSTDTQYF,TGTGCCAGCAGACGACACAGCACAGATACGCAGTATTTT
-,TRBJ2-5,-,TRBV7-2,CASSPGPGEETQYF,TGTGCCAGCAGCCCAGGGCCGGGGGAAGAGACCCAGTACTTC
TRBD1,TRBJ2-2,-,TRBV5-1,CASSSGTAGTHTGELFF,TGCGCCAGCAGCTCCGGGACAGCCGGGACCCACACCGGGGAGCTGTTTTTT
TRBD1,TRBJ2-1,-,TRBV30,CAWRHLTGGHNEQFF,TGTGCCTGGAGGCACTTGACAGGGGGGCACAATGAGCAGTTCTTC
-,TRBJ1-3,-,TRBV5-4,CASSTRPGGGNTIYF,TGTGCCAGCAGTACGAGACCGGGAGGTGGAAACACCATATATTTT
TRBD1,TRBJ1-2,-,TRBV4-1,CASSHHMGQSYGYTF,TGCGCCAGCAGCCACCATATGGGACAGAGCTATGGCTACACCTTC
-,TRBJ1-2,-,TRBV6-1,CASSEARGQLSGYTF,TGTGCCAGCAGTGAAGCTCGAGGACAGCTTTCTGGCTACACCTTC
TRBD1,TRBJ2-2,once,TRBV18,CASSPRTGANTGELFF,TGTGCCAGCTCACCAAGGACAGGGGCGAACACCGGGGAGCTGTTTTTT
-,TRBJ2-1,-,TRBV7-9,CASSLQGGEGNEQFF,TGTGCCAGCAGCTTACAGGGAGGTGAGGGCAATGAGCAGTTCTTC
-,TRBJ2-1,-,TRBV5-1,CASSLNQGKYNEQFF,TGCGCCAGCAGCTTGAATCAGGGGAAATACAATGAGCAGTTCTTC
TRBD1,TRBJ2-2,-,TRBV27,CASNPRQGAGELFF,TGTGCCAGCAACCCCAGACAGGGCGCCGGGGAGCTGTTTTTT
-,TRBJ2-1,-,TRBV19,CASSMDLAIGDINEQFF,TGTGCCAGTAGTATGGACCTAGCGATTGGGGATATCAATGAGCAGTTCTTC
TRBD1,TRBJ1-2,-,TRBV4-1,CASSQDTDRTYGYTF,TGCGCCAGCAGCCAAGACACGGACAGGACCTATGGCTACACCTTC
-,TRBJ1-2,-,TRBV5-1,CASSLGTVNYGYTF,TGCGCCAGCAGCTTGGGGACAGTTAACTATGGCTACACCTTC
-,TRBJ1-4,-,TRBV6-5,CASSSSLVRADEKLFF,TGTGCCAGCAGTTCTTCACTAGTTCGGGCGGATGAAAAACTGTTTTTT
TRBD1,TRBJ1-1,-,TRBV3-1/TRBV3-2,CASSQGGGQTEAFF,TGTGCCAGCAGCCAAGGAGGGGGACAGACTGAAGCTTTCTTT
-,TRBJ1-1,-,TRBV7-9,CASNLGENTEAFF,TGTGCCAGCAACCTGGGAGAGAACACTGAAGCTTTCTTT